This TCR beta chain was recorded in a study of Ad26.COV2.S vaccination and SARS-CoV-2 variants. Study-wide points: Assessments of TCR breadth and depth may have underestimated the total T cell responses.

A note on this clone: Its antigen is not known.

The ends were cut back, 8 bases at V and 3 bases at J, with 14 bases in the middle. This CDR3 has 13 amino acids. CDR1 and CDR2 (germline): MNHNY, SVGAGI (reference sequence). Only in-frame clones appear in the TCRdb table, and some are missing; sequencing was by immunoSEQ multiplex PCR. The sample consists of approximately 140,000 clones, 70% to 90% of them appearing once. The TCR originated in a human donor who had recovered from COVID-19. The sample was peripheral blood, taken after recovery from COVID-19. The chain joins TRBV6-6 to TRBJ2-7; no definite D call. CDR3 in amino acids: CASGKGSNYEQYF. The CDR3, as DNA: TGTGCCAGCGGGAAAGGTTCCAACTACGAGCAGTACTTC.